The 26 T cell receptor beta chains below come from one sample, sequenced in a study of blood T cells in healthy people across ages. Next came a second PCR, run for about 7 to 12 cycles, which used a sample-barcoded 5' primer along with a J-beta primer mix. TCRdb used MiXCR to reprocess the 5' RACE reads, holding one entry per CDR3 protein. The data hold 650,000 to 1,000,000 distinct CDR3 sequences, with 35% to 60% observed a single time. The sequenced sample consisted of blood. The receptors stem from a man older than 75 in good health.

Only a few counts were recorded for this clonotype. V is TRBV12-3 or TRBV12-4 and J is TRBJ2-1; maybe TRBD2 (6 bases). CDR3 length: 14 residues. V lost 5 bases and J 6 bases, leaving 14 bases between the germline ends. The CDR3 reads CASSPGGGVNEQFF. The DNA for the CDR3 is TGTGCCAGCAGTCCCGGAGGCGGGGTCAATGAGCAGTTCTTC.

This chain uses TRBV29-1 with TRBJ2-1; 7 bases line up with TRBD2. After removal of 7 bases from V and 8 bases from J, the junction contained 14 bases not matched to a gene. Germline V lookup: CDR1 SQVTM, CDR2 ANQGSEA. The CDR3 spans 14 residues. This chain's CDR3 is CSAFFVLAADEQFF. The CDR3 DNA is TGCAGCGCCTTTTTCGTTCTAGCGGCCGATGAGCAGTTCTTC.

The chain recombines TRBV29-1 with TRBJ1-2, with D unresolved. The CDR3 is 12 residues long. Germline V lookup: CDR1 SQVTM, CDR2 ANQGSEA. V lost 4 bases and J 3 bases, leaving 9 bases between the germline ends. The CDR3 region has the DNA TGCAGCGTTGGTAGGGTGGACTATGGCTACACCTTC. It encodes CSVGRVDYGYTF.

The chain links TRBV12-3 or TRBV12-4 to TRBJ1-1; D may be TRBD1 (5 bases). Trimming shortened V by 3 bases and J by 5 bases, and 10 bases separated the two germline ends. The CDR3 runs 13 residues. In nucleotides, the CDR3 is TGTGCCAGCAGTTTGGGGGGGAGGACTGAAGCTTTCTTT. It encodes CASSLGGRTEAFF.

This clonotype was seen repeatedly, ten times or more. This sequence joins TRBV28 and TRBJ1-1, with TRBD1 matching over 9 bases. This CDR3 spans 17 amino acids. The V segment lost 1 base and the J segment 3 bases; nucleotides outside the gene matches: 9. CDR1 and CDR2 from the germline V gene are MDHEN and SYDVKM. For the CDR3, the DNA is TGTGCCAGCAGTTTATTCCCCCTGACAGGGGGGGACACTGAAGCTTTCTTT. It translates to CASSLFPLTGGDTEAFF.

This chain connects TRBV9 to TRBJ2-1; possible D gene TRBD2, 6 bases. Germline lookup yields CDR1 SGDLS and CDR2 YYNGEE. Trimming took off 2 bases at V and 3 bases at J, with 12 bases between the two ends. This CDR3 spans 15 amino acids. The CDR3 loop is CASSVGGEHYNEQFF. The CDR3 DNA is TGTGCCAGCAGCGTGGGCGGGGAACACTACAATGAGCAGTTCTTC.

The chain couples TRBV20-1 to TRBJ2-7; D unclear. The DNA end is a closer match to TRBJ2-5, so the J assignment may be wrong. The CDR3 is 12 residues long. Germline V gene lookup returns CDR1 DFQATT and CDR2 SNEGSKA (reference sequence). CDR3 amino acids: CSATDGRETQYF. In nucleotides, the CDR3 is TGCAGTGCTACGGACGGAAGAGAGACCCAGTACTTC.

Worth noting for this clonotype: A much larger clone is a single base away; this may be a read error. The rearrangement uses TRBV28 and TRBJ1-6, with D tentatively TRBD1 (6 bases). CDR3 length: 15 residues. Germline CDR1 and CDR2: MDHEN and SYDVKM. With 5 bases removed from V and 10 bases from J, the gap between germline ends came to 18 bases. CDR3 sequence: CASSVTTGVKSPLHF. The CDR3 nucleotides are TGTGCCAGCAGTGTAACGACAGGAGTCAAGTCACCCCTCCACTTT.

The chain is built from TRBV20-1 and TRBJ2-1; D is uncertain. Germline CDR1 DFQATT, CDR2 SNEGSKA (reference sequence). The CDR3 contains 13 residues. Trimming took 3 bases from V and 8 from J, leaving 14 bases between them. The CDR3 spells CSARFPQRHEQFF. The DNA for the CDR3 is TGCAGTGCTAGGTTCCCCCAGAGGCATGAGCAGTTCTTC.

This clonotype was detected only a few times. The chain couples TRBV10-3 to TRBJ2-1; 10 nucleotides line up with TRBD2. Looked up from germline, CDR1 is ENHRY and CDR2 is SYGVKD. The trim removed 0 bases at V and 7 bases at J, leaving 3 bases unmatched. CDR3 length: 15 residues. The CDR3 bases are TGTGCCATCAGTGAGTCGGGGGGACTAGCGAATGAGCAGTTCTTC. Its protein product is CAISESGGLANEQFF.

The chain uses TRBV20-1 and TRBJ2-4, with D uncertain. Deletions cut 0 bases from V and 0 bases from J, with 15 bases between. Germline V gene lookup returns CDR1 DFQATT and CDR2 SNEGSKA (reference sequence). The CDR3 spans 17 residues. The DNA of the CDR3 is TGCAGTGCTAGAGATTTTAAGTTCGAGGTAGCCAAAAACATTCAGTACTTC. Translating it yields CSARDFKFEVAKNIQYF.

In its sample, this clonotype was seen a few times. The chain joins TRBV3-1 to TRBJ2-1; 11 bases map to TRBD1. Germline V gives CDR1 LGHDT, CDR2 YNNKEL (reference sequence). The CDR3 runs to 16 residues. The trim removed 2 bases at V and 2 bases at J, leaving 2 bases unmatched. CDR3 coding DNA: TGTGCCAGCAGCCAACTGGGACAGGGGGCCTACAATGAGCAGTTCTTC. This sequence encodes CASSQLGQGAYNEQFF.

The chain carries TRBV6-2 or TRBV6-3 and TRBJ2-7; TRBD1 agrees at 10 bases. V dropped 6 bases and J dropped 2; count of bases not matched to a gene: 10. The CDR3 is 16 amino acids. Germline assignment: CDR1 MNHEY and CDR2 SVGEGT. The CDR3 is CASSSARGQGPYEQYF. The DNA of the CDR3 is TGTGCCAGCAGCTCTGCCCGGGGACAGGGGCCCTACGAGCAGTACTTC.

The chain has TRBV10-3 and TRBJ2-1, with 8 bases matching TRBD2. Germline V gene lookup returns CDR1 ENHRY and CDR2 SYGVKD. This CDR3 is 14 amino acids long. The trim removed 6 bases at V and 6 bases at J, leaving 7 bases unmatched. CDR3 sequence: CAISGRAGANEQFF. CDR3 in DNA: TGTGCCATCAGCGGACGAGCGGGAGCCAATGAGCAGTTCTTC.

Concerning this clonotype: A much larger clone is a single base away; this may be a read error. The V and J genes are TRBV15 and TRBJ2-4; D may correspond to TRBD1 or TRBD2 (5 bases each). The CDR3 totals 14 residues. Trimming removed 4 bases at V and 15 bases at J, with 22 bases between. CDR1 and CDR2 (germline): LNHNV, YYDKDF (reference sequence). The CDR3 nucleotides read TGTGCCACCAGCAATGGTAGACACCGGGACGAGCGGTACTTC. It yields the protein CATSNGRHRDERYF.

Comment on this clonotype: A much larger clone sits a single nucleotide away, making a read error possible. J is TRBJ2-4 and V is TRBV20-1, with 8 bases matching TRBD1. V gave up 8 bases and J gave up 13 bases; unmatched junction bases: 16. The germline V gene has CDR1 DFQATT and CDR2 SNEGSKA (reference sequence). The CDR3 totals 13 residues. The CDR3 reads CSTTGQGHAGQYF. The CDR3, as DNA: TGCAGTACTACCGGACAGGGACACGCAGGGCAGTACTTC.

This clonotype was observed a few times. The chain joins TRBV4-1 to TRBJ1-1; D is ambiguous. This CDR3 comprises 15 residues. Germline assignment: CDR1 MGHRA and CDR2 YSYEKL. The V gene lost 4 bases and the J gene lost 1 base, with 13 bases spanning the gap. CDR3: CASSPRETGNTEAFF. CDR3 DNA sequence: TGCGCCAGCAGCCCCCGGGAAACCGGGAACACTGAAGCTTTCTTT.

This clonotype was found a few times. This sequence joins TRBV6-2 or TRBV6-3 and TRBJ2-1; 7 positions agree with TRBD2. The germline gives CDR1 MNHEY, CDR2 SVGEGT. V was pared by 2 bases and J by 15 bases, with 7 bases of the junction left unmatched. The CDR3 totals 12 residues. CDR3 in DNA: TGTGCCAGCAGTTACGCTACCGGGACTACGTTCTTC. It yields the protein CASSYATGTTFF.

The chain is built from TRBV3-1 and TRBJ2-1, with 11 bases that match TRBD2. V dropped 4 bases and J dropped 3; count of bases not matched to a gene: 2. Germline values: CDR1 LGHDT, CDR2 YNNKEL (reference sequence). This CDR3 is built from 15 residues. The CDR3 coding sequence is TGTGCCAGCAGCCCGACTAGCGGGAACTACAATGAGCAGTTCTTC. Translating it yields CASSPTSGNYNEQFF.

This clonotype was seen more than once but under ten times. The rearrangement links TRBV28 to TRBJ2-7; D may match TRBD1 or TRBD2 (6 bases each). This CDR3 is 18 amino acids long. Trimming left V 8 bases short and J 4 bases short, with 30 bases between. Germline assignment: CDR1 MDHEN and CDR2 SYDVKM. CDR3 nucleotide sequence: TGTGCCAGCCTCACCGCTAAAATGATCGAGGGGGGTTTTTACGAGCAGTACTTC. Translated: CASLTAKMIEGGFYEQYF.

The table lists this clonotype with many counts. This chain links TRBV4-2 with TRBJ2-1; D gene ambiguous. There are 14 residues in the CDR3. Per the germline V gene, CDR1 is LGHNA and CDR2 is YNFKEQ. The V and J ends lost 4 bases and 9 bases respectively, with 16 bases between them. The CDR3 coding sequence is TGTGCCAGCAGCCTCGAATCTGGGTCGAGTGAGCAGTTCTTC. Encoded protein: CASSLESGSSEQFF.

There are a few counts of this clonotype. A read error may be the cause here, since a much bigger clone is one base away. The gene calls are TRBV11-1 and TRBJ2-4; D unclear. TRBJ2-7 matches the DNA end more closely, so the J call is doubtful. The CDR3 spans 14 residues. CDR1 is SGHAT and CDR2 is FQDESV in the germline V gene (reference sequence). The CDR3 bases are TGTGCCGGCAGCCGGAGAAGGGTCCCCTACGAGCAGTACTTC. Translating gives CAGSRRRVPYEQYF.

The chain recombines TRBV20-1 with TRBJ2-1; 7 bases are a match to TRBD1. The ends lost 0 bases at V and 6 bases at J; junction bases unmatched: 8. The CDR3 has 15 residues. CDR1 and CDR2 from the germline V gene are DFQATT and SNEGSKA (reference sequence). The CDR3 loop is CSARDDRVGSNEQFF. The CDR3 nucleotides are TGCAGTGCTAGAGACGACAGGGTCGGGTCCAATGAGCAGTTCTTC.

This clonotype has a count of ten or more. CDR3 amino acids: CSVEAAPSTDTQYF. In DNA, the CDR3 is TGCAGCGTTGAAGCCGCACCTAGCACAGATACGCAGTATTTT. V gene TRBV29-1 combines with J gene TRBJ2-3; D gene ambiguous. The V and J ends lost 1 base and 0 bases respectively, with 8 bases between them. Germline CDR1 and CDR2: SQVTM and ANQGSEA. The CDR3 runs 14 residues.

The rearrangement uses TRBV20-1 and TRBJ2-5; no firm D call. Trimming removed 3 bases from V and 11 bases from J, with 22 bases in between. This CDR3 region has 14 residues. Germline CDR1 and CDR2: DFQATT and SNEGSKA (reference sequence). As DNA, the CDR3 is TGCAGTGCTAGCGGTCCTAACTCCTACAATGAGCAGTACTTC. Translation gives CSASGPNSYNEQYF.

The V gene is TRBV12-3 or TRBV12-4, the J gene TRBJ1-4; the D gene is possibly TRBD1 (5 bases). The CDR3 length is 16 residues. With 0 bases removed from V and 7 bases from J, the gap between germline ends came to 15 bases. This chain's CDR3 is CASSLAGGGEGEKLFF. The CDR3, as DNA: TGTGCCAGCAGTTTAGCGGGGGGGGGTGAGGGTGAAAAACTGTTTTTT.